This is a list of T cell receptor beta chains from one sample in a study of blood T cell repertoires in COVID-19. Generated by immunoSEQ multiplex PCR, the TCRdb table keeps only in-frame clones and is missing some. Of 250,000 to 350,000 clones in the sample, about 85% are singletons; the top ten hold under 6.5%. Sequenced input: PBMCs or T cells enriched from blood (not recorded which). The receptors derive from a woman aged 30 to 39 who had recovered from COVID-19. Both conserved end residues are part of each CDR3. Clone size is given for some rows only: seen once, a few or many times, or a class if the clone is expanded.

J: TRBJ1-2
V: TRBV5-4
length: 14
size: -
CDR3: CASSPNPRDYGYTF

J: TRBJ1-5
V: TRBV30
length: 13
size: -
CDR3: CAWSLGGGQPQHF

J: TRBJ1-2
V: TRBV30
length: 14
size: -
CDR3: CALDPGELNYGYTF

J: TRBJ2-7
V: TRBV13
length: 11
size: -
CDR3: CASSHTYEQYF

J: TRBJ1-5
V: TRBV2
length: 13
size: -
CDR3: CASSGDRDQPQHF

J: TRBJ1-1
V: TRBV5-1
length: 15
size: few
CDR3: CASTQAAGGNTEAFF

J: TRBJ2-1
V: TRBV5-1
length: 17
size: -
CDR3: CASSFPAAGQGNNEQFF

J: TRBJ1-5
V: TRBV5-1
length: 15
size: few
CDR3: CASSLGDSAHQPQHF

J: TRBJ1-1
V: TRBV27
length: 13
size: -
CDR3: CASRPNLNTEAFF

J: TRBJ1-1
V: TRBV5-5
length: 11
size: -
CDR3: CASSSGQRAFF

J: TRBJ1-4
V: TRBV7-9
length: 15
size: -
CDR3: CASSLVSGFNEKLFF

J: TRBJ1-6
V: TRBV30
length: 16
size: -
CDR3: CALSITEAQGNSPLHF

J: TRBJ2-7
V: TRBV14
length: 14
size: -
CDR3: CASSRDRGPHEQYF

J: TRBJ1-1
V: TRBV6-2/TRBV6-3
length: 15
size: -
CDR3: CASSYSRQPNTEAFF

J: TRBJ2-3
V: TRBV5-1
length: 17
size: -
CDR3: CASSLVKGVSGTDTQYF

J: TRBJ2-5
V: TRBV9
length: 13
size: -
CDR3: CASSRGYQETQYF

J: TRBJ1-3
V: TRBV29-1
length: 16
size: -
CDR3: CSVPGPWGGPGNTIYF

J: TRBJ2-7
V: TRBV19
length: 14
size: once
CDR3: CASSTGTGSYEQYF

J: TRBJ1-4
V: TRBV5-1
length: 14
size: once
CDR3: CASSLSTENEKLFF

J: TRBJ2-7
V: TRBV2
length: 18
size: -
CDR3: CASTELGQGGMRPYEQYF

J: TRBJ2-7
V: TRBV30
length: 14
size: -
CDR3: CAWSVGRLAYEQYF

J: TRBJ2-1
V: TRBV13
length: 15
size: -
CDR3: CASSARGGESNEQFF

J: TRBJ1-1
V: TRBV3-1/TRBV3-2
length: 16
size: -
CDR3: CASSLGGTGQITEAFF

J: TRBJ2-2
V: TRBV19
length: 15
size: -
CDR3: CASSIVGLNTGELFF

J: TRBJ2-1
V: TRBV10-3
length: 15
size: -
CDR3: CAIRGSGGHVDEQFF

J: TRBJ2-5
V: TRBV5-1
length: 15
size: -
CDR3: CASRKTGIVGETQYF

J: TRBJ1-4
V: TRBV29-1
length: 12
size: -
CDR3: CSVGQGYEKLFF

J: TRBJ1-5
V: TRBV2
length: 16
size: -
CDR3: CASSRTSSKANQPQHF

J: TRBJ1-5
V: TRBV18
length: 13
size: -
CDR3: CASSRAGSGPQHF

J: TRBJ1-5
V: TRBV5-1
length: 14
size: -
CDR3: CASSLDRSNQPQHF

J: TRBJ1-4
V: TRBV5-1
length: 17
size: -
CDR3: CASNQGTGGFGGEKLFF

J: TRBJ1-1
V: TRBV30
length: 15
size: -
CDR3: CAWLPRRDRGTEAFF

J: TRBJ1-5
V: TRBV30
length: 14
size: -
CDR3: CAWSAAGSNQPQHF

J: TRBJ1-6
V: TRBV9
length: 14
size: -
CDR3: CASSEQVSNSPLHF

J: TRBJ2-7
V: TRBV13
length: 15
size: -
CDR3: CASSLGTGRTYEQYF

J: TRBJ2-1
V: TRBV27
length: 14
size: -
CDR3: CASSFRGEGNEQFF

J: TRBJ2-7
V: TRBV5-1
length: 13
size: few
CDR3: CASSYGQDYEQYF

J: TRBJ2-3
V: TRBV6-4
length: 14
size: -
CDR3: CASSVAGGTDTQYF

J: TRBJ1-1
V: TRBV6-5
length: 13
size: -
CDR3: CVSSWGVDTEAFF

J: TRBJ1-4
V: TRBV4-2
length: 15
size: -
CDR3: CASSLGEETNEKLFF

J: TRBJ1-5
V: TRBV19
length: 16
size: once
CDR3: CASSARQGASNQPQHF

J: TRBJ1-5
V: TRBV4-1
length: 17
size: -
CDR3: CASSQDFGARGPKPQHF

J: TRBJ1-5
V: TRBV4-1
length: 16
size: -
CDR3: CASSQPGTAPRQPQHF

J: TRBJ1-1
V: TRBV5-1
length: 17
size: -
CDR3: CASSSDRVEVWNTEAFF

J: TRBJ1-5
V: TRBV9
length: 13
size: -
CDR3: CASSVGGHQPQHF

J: TRBJ1-4
V: TRBV12-3/TRBV12-4
length: 13
size: -
CDR3: CASSLGAWEKLFF

J: TRBJ2-3
V: TRBV2
length: 14
size: -
CDR3: CASRSDKRAGGQYF

J: TRBJ2-5
V: TRBV5-1
length: 17
size: -
CDR3: CASSLAGRSGGKETQYF

J: TRBJ1-1
V: TRBV12-5
length: 15
size: -
CDR3: CASAQDGQGGSEAFF

J: TRBJ2-7
V: TRBV27
length: 14
size: -
CDR3: CASSPRTEGGEQYF

J: TRBJ1-1
V: TRBV25-1
length: 15
size: -
CDR3: CASRPTGGWNTEAFF

J: TRBJ1-6
V: TRBV19
length: 14
size: -
CDR3: CASTGDSYNSPLHF

J: TRBJ2-7
V: TRBV19
length: 14
size: -
CDR3: CASSEAGSSYEQYF

J: TRBJ1-3
V: TRBV4-1
length: 16
size: -
CDR3: CASSHPTGGKGNTIYF

J: TRBJ1-1
V: TRBV6-5
length: 15
size: -
CDR3: CASSYVQAMNTEAFF

J: TRBJ1-3
V: TRBV9
length: 17
size: -
CDR3: CASSVVPGQPSGNTIYF

J: TRBJ2-7
V: TRBV12-3/TRBV12-4
length: 11
size: -
CDR3: CASSLFGEQYF